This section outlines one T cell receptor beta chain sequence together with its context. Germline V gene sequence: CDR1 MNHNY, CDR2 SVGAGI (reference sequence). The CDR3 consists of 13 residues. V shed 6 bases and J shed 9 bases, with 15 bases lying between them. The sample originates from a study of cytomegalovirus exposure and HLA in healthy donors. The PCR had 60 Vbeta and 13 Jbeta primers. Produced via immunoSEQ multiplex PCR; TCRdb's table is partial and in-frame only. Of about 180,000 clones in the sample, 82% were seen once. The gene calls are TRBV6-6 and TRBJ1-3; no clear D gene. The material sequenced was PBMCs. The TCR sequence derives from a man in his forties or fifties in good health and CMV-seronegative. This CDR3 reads CASRTPQVITIYF. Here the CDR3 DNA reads TGTGCCAGCAGGACACCTCAGGTGATCACCATATATTTT.